This T cell receptor beta chain was identified during a study of T cells in tuberculosis. The germline V gene has CDR1 LNHDA and CDR2 SQIVND (reference sequence). J was trimmed by 5 bases and V by 4 bases; bases with no gene match: 9. This CDR3 is built from 15 residues. TCRdb keeps only in-frame clones here, not all; method: immunoSEQ multiplex PCR. Of about 10,000 clones listed, just under 95% are singletons. This sequence joins TRBV19 and TRBJ2-7, with TRBD1 matching 9 bases. Sequenced sample: PBMCs. The sequence was obtained from an adult with tuberculosis. In DNA, the CDR3 is TGTGCCAGTAGTAGGTTTGACGGGACAGGGAACGAGCAGTACTTC. This encodes CASSRFDGTGNEQYF.